These 30 T cell receptor beta chains share one sample of origin, sequenced in a study of blood T cell repertoires in COVID-19. Produced via immunoSEQ multiplex PCR; TCRdb's table is partial and in-frame only. This table holds around 370,000 clones, more than 75% found once. The sequenced sample consisted of peripheral blood. These receptors were collected from a woman younger than 35 who had recovered from COVID-19.

In its sample, this clone was seen a few times. The V call is TRBV5-4, the J call TRBJ1-5, with 7 bases lining up with TRBD1. Germline trimming cut 0 bases from V and 13 bases from J; bases unmatched to any gene: 7. This CDR3 spans 13 amino acids. CDR1 SGHNT and CDR2 YYREEE come from the germline V gene (reference sequence). The CDR3 spells CASSLGTGADQHF. The CDR3 DNA follows: TGTGCCAGCAGCTTGGGGACAGGCGCTGATCAGCATTTT.

The rearrangement links TRBV5-4 to TRBJ2-3, with TRBD1 identical over 9 bases. The CDR3 is 15 residues long. Germline loops: CDR1 SGHNT, CDR2 YYREEE (reference sequence). V lost 4 bases to trimming and J lost 4 bases; unmatched junction nucleotides: 7. The CDR3 sequence is CASSRTGGFADTQYF. The CDR3 DNA sequence: TGTGCCAGCAGCAGAACAGGGGGCTTTGCAGATACGCAGTATTTT.

This clone was detected only once. The chain uses TRBV15 and TRBJ2-2; D is perhaps TRBD2 (6 bases). CDR3 length: 14 amino acids. V was shortened by 6 bases and J by 0 bases, with 8 bases between the two germline ends. The germline V gene has CDR1 LNHNV and CDR2 YYDKDF (reference sequence). In DNA, the CDR3 is TGTGCCACCAGGCCTAGCGCGAACACCGGGGAGCTGTTTTTT. Translating gives CATRPSANTGELFF.

The J gene is TRBJ2-5, the V gene TRBV5-4; the match to TRBD2 covers 10 bases. With 0 bases clipped from V and 4 bases from J, the junction kept 6 bases outside the gene matches. Germline loops: CDR1 SGHNT, CDR2 YYREEE (reference sequence). The CDR3 runs 16 residues. The chain's CDR3 is CASSLVSGRAGETQYF. The CDR3 nucleotides read TGTGCCAGCAGCTTGGTCAGCGGGAGGGCCGGAGAGACCCAGTACTTC.

This clone was seen just once. The chain uses TRBV29-1 and TRBJ1-1, with no clear D. Germline V gives CDR1 SQVTM, CDR2 ANQGSEA. The V gene lost 5 bases and the J gene lost 0 bases, with 13 bases spanning the gap. The CDR3 consists of 14 residues. CDR3 region: CSVLYYSMNTEAFF. The CDR3 DNA is TGCAGCGTTCTATATTACAGCATGAACACTGAAGCTTTCTTT.

The rearrangement joins TRBV5-4 to TRBJ2-5, with 11 nucleotides matching TRBD2. Germline V gene sequence: CDR1 SGHNT, CDR2 YYREEE (reference sequence). The trim removed 5 bases at V and 5 bases at J, leaving 5 bases unmatched. The CDR3 is 14 amino acids. The CDR3 region has the DNA TGTGCCAGCAGTTTAGCGGGAGGGCCGGAGACCCAGTACTTC. It is translated as CASSLAGGPETQYF.

The CDR3 DNA reads TGTGCCAGCAGCCGACAGGGCCATCAGCCCCAGCATTTT. Residues: CASSRQGHQPQHF. This chain joins TRBV7-9 and TRBJ1-5, with 7 bases matching TRBD1. Trimming took 5 bases from V and 5 from J; bases not matched to a gene: 3. Per germline, CDR1 SEHNR and CDR2 FQNEAQ (reference sequence). The CDR3 contains 13 residues.

V usage is TRBV2 and J usage is TRBJ2-1; D is unresolved. The length of the CDR3 is 10 residues. V was cut by 8 bases and J by 8 bases, with 7 bases left in between. The germline V gene has CDR1 SNHLY and CDR2 FYNNEI. CDR3: CASGVYEQFF. The CDR3, as DNA: TGTGCCAGCGGTGTCTATGAGCAGTTCTTC.

This chain connects TRBV19 to TRBJ1-1; D remains ambiguous. Germline V gives CDR1 LNHDA, CDR2 SQIVND (reference sequence). There are 13 residues in the CDR3. V dropped 5 bases and J dropped 4 bases, with 11 bases sitting between them. The CDR3 spells CASSLRISTEAFF. DNA of the CDR3: TGTGCCAGTAGTTTGAGGATAAGCACTGAAGCTTTCTTT.

The chain joins TRBV19 to TRBJ2-5, with D possibly TRBD2 on 6 matching bases. V was clipped by 6 bases and J by 4 bases, with 15 bases between them. The CDR3 is 14 residues long. CDR1 and CDR2 (germline): LNHDA, SQIVND (reference sequence). CDR3 protein: CASRGILATETQYF. In DNA form, the CDR3 reads TGTGCCAGTAGGGGGATACTAGCCACAGAGACCCAGTACTTC. The variable domain in full, completed from reference TRBV19 and TRBJ2-5, reads DGGITQSPKYLFRKEGQNVTLSCEQNLNHDAMYWYRQDPGQGLRLIYYSQIVNDFQKGDIAEGYSVSREKKESFPLTVTSAQKNPTAFYLCASRGILATETQYFGPGTRLLVL.

This clone was observed a few times. The V gene is TRBV6-2 or TRBV6-3, the J gene TRBJ1-5; 10 bases are a match to TRBD1. The trim removed 5 bases at V and 5 bases at J, leaving 6 bases unmatched. This CDR3 is 15 amino acids long. The V gene's germline CDR1 is MNHEY and CDR2 SVGEGT. The CDR3 loop is CASSPRDRGYQPQHF. The CDR3 nucleotides are TGTGCCAGCAGTCCGAGGGACAGGGGTTATCAGCCCCAGCATTTT.

The V call is TRBV9, the J call TRBJ2-5; D is perhaps TRBD2 (6 bases). Germline-derived CDR1 and CDR2 are SGDLS and YYNGEE. This CDR3 spans 15 amino acids. Trimming removed 1 base at V and 2 bases at J, with 12 bases between. The CDR3 coding sequence is TGTGCCAGCAGCGTACAAAGCGGACTACAAGAGACCCAGTACTTC. Translated, it gives CASSVQSGLQETQYF.

The chain carries TRBV10-3 and TRBJ1-3; 7 bases agree with TRBD1. Losses at the gene ends were 3 bases for V and 1 base for J; bases not matched to a gene: 3. Germline lookup yields CDR1 ENHRY and CDR2 SYGVKD. This CDR3 is 15 amino acids long. The CDR3 spells CAISDGRGSGNTIYF. The CDR3 DNA is TGTGCCATCAGTGACGGCAGGGGGTCTGGAAACACCATATATTTT.

The chain combines TRBV28 with TRBJ2-1; D perhaps matches TRBD2 (6 bases). CDR3 length equals 17 residues. Germline-derived CDR1 and CDR2 are MDHEN and SYDVKM. V lost 4 bases and J lost 0, with 16 bases in between. The CDR3 reads CASSSLALRISYNEQFF. The CDR3 region has the DNA TGTGCCAGCAGTTCCCTAGCGCTACGAATCTCCTACAATGAGCAGTTCTTC. The full variable domain, completed using reference TRBV28 and TRBJ2-1, is DVKVTQSSRYLVKRTGEKVFLECVQDMDHENMFWYRQDPGLGLRLIYFSYDVKMKEKGDIPEGYSVSREKKERFSLILESASTNQTSMYLCASSSLALRISYNEQFFGPGTRLTVL.

This chain links TRBV27 with TRBJ2-1; 16 bases agree with TRBD2. This CDR3 spans 18 amino acids. J was trimmed by 2 bases and V by 8 bases; bases with no gene match: 9. Germline CDR1 reads MNHEY; CDR2 reads SMNVEV (reference sequence). The CDR3 DNA reads as TGTGCCAGCGGGCGGGGGACTAGCGGGAGGGTGGCCTACAATGAGCAGTTCTTC. This translates into CASGRGTSGRVAYNEQFF.

The chain carries TRBV5-4 and TRBJ1-5; TRBD1 might be the D (6 bases). The CDR3 consists of 13 residues. The V gene lost 1 base and the J gene lost 6 bases, with 8 bases spanning the gap. Germline V gives CDR1 SGHNT, CDR2 YYREEE (reference sequence). The CDR3 DNA sequence: TGTGCCAGCAGCTTGTCACAGGGTCAGCCCCAGCATTTT. Translated, it gives CASSLSQGQPQHF.

The V call is TRBV10-3, the J call TRBJ2-1; D gene uncertain. Deletions cut 5 bases from V and 13 bases from J, with 15 bases between. The CDR3 has 12 residues. Germline V gene sequence: CDR1 ENHRY, CDR2 SYGVKD. CDR3 DNA: TGTGCCATCAGTAGTCAGCTAGTTAAACAGTTCTTC. This gives the protein CAISSQLVKQFF.

The genes are TRBV24-1 and TRBJ2-3, with TRBD1 as a possible D gene (6 bases). Per the germline V gene, CDR1 is KGHDR and CDR2 is SFDVKD. Between the trimmed V and J ends, which lost 3 bases and 4 bases, there was a span of 13 bases. The CDR3 is made up of 15 amino acids. This CDR3 is CATSDHGTQADTQYF. The CDR3 DNA sequence: TGTGCCACCAGTGATCACGGGACACAGGCAGATACGCAGTATTTT.

V gene TRBV9 combines with J gene TRBJ1-6; D gene unclear. Trimming left V 3 bases short and J 7 bases short, with 14 bases between. The V gene's germline CDR1 is SGDLS and CDR2 YYNGEE. This CDR3 is 15 amino acids long. Here the CDR3 reads CASSDERAGNSPLHF. The DNA for the CDR3 is TGTGCCAGCAGCGACGAGCGGGCCGGGAATTCACCCCTCCACTTT.

The J gene is TRBJ2-7, the V gene TRBV5-1; 7 nucleotides match TRBD2. The CDR3 extends over 15 amino acids. The V gene end was trimmed by 4 bases and the J gene end by 4 bases; junction bases not matched to a gene: 11. Germline-derived CDR1 and CDR2 are SGHRS and YFSETQ. The CDR3 DNA reads TGCGCCAGCAGCATCGATCCGGGACTACAGTACGAGCAGTACGTC. Its protein product is CASSIDPGLQYEQYV.

V gene TRBV7-2 combines with J gene TRBJ1-1, with 8 bases that match TRBD1. The CDR3 runs 14 residues. Trimming at V came to 2 bases and at J to 5 bases, leaving 4 bases not matched to a gene. The germline V gene encodes CDR1 SGHTA and CDR2 FQGNSA. Written as DNA, the CDR3 is TGTGCCAGCAGCTTACGGCAGGGGGCGACTGAAGCTTTCTTT. Amino acids: CASSLRQGATEAFF.

The gene calls are TRBV4-3 and TRBJ2-1, with a possible D match to TRBD1 (6 bases). Germline V lookup: CDR1 LGHNA, CDR2 YSLEER. The V and J ends lost 0 bases and 8 bases respectively, with 14 bases between them. This CDR3 is 15 amino acids long. Written as DNA, the CDR3 is TGCGCCAGCAGCCAAGAGGACAGCATGGTAGATGAGCAGTTCTTC. Translated: CASSQEDSMVDEQFF.

J is TRBJ1-2 and V is TRBV30, with D unresolved. V was shortened by 0 bases and J by 8 bases, with 13 bases between the two germline ends. CDR3 length: 13 amino acids. The germline V gene encodes CDR1 GTSNPN and CDR2 SVGIG (reference sequence). DNA of the CDR3: TGTGCCTGGAGTGTAAGTCGGGGAAGCGGCTACACCTTC. Residues: CAWSVSRGSGYTF.

This sequence joins TRBV4-3 and TRBJ2-3, with TRBD2 matching over 8 bases. Trimming removed 4 bases from V and 1 base from J; junction bases left unmatched: 7. The CDR3 consists of 16 residues. Per the germline V gene, CDR1 is LGHNA and CDR2 is YSLEER. Written as DNA, the CDR3 is TGCGCCAGCAGCCGCCGGGAGGGAGTGGGCACAGATACGCAGTATTTT. The encoded protein is CASSRREGVGTDTQYF.

The chain uses TRBV6-5 and TRBJ1-2; no reliable D call. The CDR3 length is 14 residues. Germline assignment: CDR1 MNHEY and CDR2 SVGAGI. Trimming took 7 bases from V and 6 from J, leaving 18 bases between them. For the CDR3, the DNA is TGTGCCAGCACCTACAGCGGGATTGGTAATGGCTACACCTTC. It translates to CASTYSGIGNGYTF.

Of note for this clone: This sample includes further DNA sequences coding for the same CDR3. The chain is built from TRBV9 and TRBJ2-2; weak D call: TRBD2 (5 bases). The CDR3 sequence is 13 residues long. Trimming took off 4 bases at V and 4 bases at J, with 8 bases between the two ends. Per germline, CDR1 SGDLS and CDR2 YYNGEE. The CDR3 DNA is TGTGCCAGCAGCCCCGCGGGCACCGGGGAGCTGTTTTTT. Translated: CASSPAGTGELFF. The full variable domain, its missing parts supplied by reference TRBV9 and TRBJ2-2, is DSGVTQTPKHLITATGQRVTLRCSPRSGDLSVYWYQQSLDQGLQFLIQYYNGEERAKGNILERFSAQQFPDLHSELNLSSLELGDSALYFCASSPAGTGELFFGEGSRLTVL.

This clone has a single count. V gene TRBV5-1 combines with J gene TRBJ1-1, with TRBD1 matching 8 bases. This CDR3 has 15 residues. V lost 4 bases and J lost 0; bases outside the gene matches: 5. Germline values: CDR1 SGHRS, CDR2 YFSETQ. CDR3 sequence (DNA): TGCGCCAGCAGCCGCCGGGACAGGATGAACACTGAAGCTTTCTTT. Translating gives CASSRRDRMNTEAFF.

The chain combines TRBV18 with TRBJ1-2, with D tentatively TRBD1 (5 bases). V was cut by 7 bases and J by 0 bases, with 18 bases left in between. This CDR3 has 16 residues. Looked up from germline, CDR1 is KGHSH and CDR2 is LQKENI. The CDR3 reads CASFPLPRAPNYGYTF. The CDR3 DNA is TGTGCCAGCTTCCCCCTTCCCAGGGCTCCTAACTATGGCTACACCTTC.

The chain uses TRBV18 and TRBJ1-2, with a weak D call TRBD1 (5 bases). CDR1 and CDR2 (germline): KGHSH, LQKENI. The CDR3 runs 15 residues. Trimming removed 6 bases from V and 1 base from J, with 15 bases in between. The CDR3 is CASSQDSGLNYGYTF. CDR3 sequence (DNA): TGTGCCAGCTCCCAAGACAGTGGGCTTAACTATGGCTACACCTTC.

This chain links TRBV2 with TRBJ2-2; 7 positions match TRBD1. The germline V gene has CDR1 SNHLY and CDR2 FYNNEI. Germline trimming cut 5 bases from V and 4 bases from J; bases unmatched to any gene: 7. The CDR3 loop spans 15 amino acids. As DNA, the CDR3 is TGTGCCAGCAGTAACCGTTACAGGGGCACCGGGGAGCTGTTTTTT. This codes for CASSNRYRGTGELFF.